This TCR beta chain was captured by sequencing in a study of OX40 agonist ivuxolimab in advanced cancers. Study background: Ivuxolimab, an agonistic anti-OX40 (CD134) antibody, was given to patients. All patients had ivuxolimab intravenously every 2 weeks at 0.01 to 10 mg/kg. Study results and caveats: CD4+ and CD8+ blood T cells expanded clonally by week 6 at 0.1 to 3.0 mg/kg.

Details on this clone: Its antigen remains unidentified.

Clones were read by immunoSEQ multiplex PCR, and TCRdb kept only the in-frame ones, dropping some. The sample holds about 34,000 clones, 70% to 80% seen once. Germline V CDR1 and CDR2: MNHNY, SVGAGI (reference sequence). V was trimmed by 6 bases and J by 5 bases, leaving 19 bases between them. This CDR3 is built from 16 residues. The material sequenced was CD4+ or CD8+ T cells sorted from blood, taken in a trial of the OX40 agonist ivuxolimab. This chain links TRBV6-6 with TRBJ2-2; maybe TRBD2 (6 bases). The sequence was collected from an adult with an advanced solid tumor such as melanoma, head and neck, liver or kidney cancer. CDR3 loop: CASRPPGVDRTGELFF. The CDR3 nucleotides are TGTGCCAGCAGACCCCCGGGGGTGGATAGAACCGGGGAGCTGTTTTTT.